This is a list of T cell receptor beta chains from one sample in a study of patients and donors after allogeneic stem cell transplantation. Using its own MiXCR run on the RT-PCR reads, TCRdb lists one record per CDR3 protein. The sample includes roughly 200,000 distinct CDR3 sequences, more than 35% of them seen just once. The source material was blood, either unsorted or a sorted T cell fraction (not recorded which). The source of these receptors is a human donor who was either an allogeneic HSCT recipient or a stem cell or donor lymphocyte infusion donor (not recorded which). It is not recorded whose cells these are; they may come from a transplant donor. CDR3s leave out the opening cysteine and the closing phenylalanine or tryptophan.

TRBV9 | ASSPLVTANYGYT
TRBV5-6 | ASSLVQLGGYT
TRBV7-9 | ASSSRTGGNEKLF
TRBV6-5 | ASSRLAGYNEQF
TRBV4-1 | ASSQKSNYGYT
TRBV2 | ASKTYNEQF
TRBV5-1 | ASSLARGWTDTQY
TRBV25-1 | ASSESTGYDYGYT
TRBV29-1 | SAGGPESDEKLF
TRBV4-3 | ASSQNYPNTGELF
TRBV29-1 | SVGQRAGLNTEAF